The clone carrying this TCR beta chain occurred many times. Sample time point: persistent/refractory GD, antithyroid drugs over 5 years with positive TRAb. With RNA extracted from PBMCs as input, the TCR library was made. To make TCR beta libraries, researchers used iRepertoire HTBI primers and Arm-PCR of CDR3 regions. TCRdb re-derived calls from the multiplex PCR reads in MiXCR, one entry per CDR3 protein. Of hundreds of thousands of distinct CDR3 sequences in the sample, under 25% are singletons; the top ten hold around 13%. This CDR3 is 15 amino acids long. Trimming stripped 4 bases from V and 5 bases from J, with 20 bases between. CDR1 SQVTM and CDR2 ANQGSEA come from the germline V gene. The data derive from a study of regulatory T cells in long-lasting Graves disease. Study information: Positive TSH receptor antibodies alongside over 5 years of antithyroid drugs were what marked Graves' disease as persistent.

The source was peripheral blood mononuclear cells (PBMCs), collected when the disease was refractory, from a patient treated with antithyroid drugs. V is TRBV29-1 and J is TRBJ1-1; perhaps TRBD1 as D (5 bases). This sequence originates from a female donor with Graves disease. The CDR3 coding sequence is TGCAGCGTTGGGTTGATAGGGGATAAGCCTACTGAAGCTTTCTTT. This sequence encodes CSVGLIGDKPTEAFF.